This TCR beta chain was captured in a study of early T cells in non-severe SARS-CoV-2 infection. For the study at large: Sequenced material consisted of bulk RNA (from unsorted whole blood), and chains were unpaired.

The study, taken as a whole, reports: Using VDJdb, the matching emphasized anti-spike CD8 responses while missing private and CD4 specificities.

This clonotype came up many times. Its specificity is unknown. Individual cDNA molecules each received unique molecular identifiers attached to them. TCRdb called the 5' RACE reads again in MiXCR, with one record for every CDR3 protein. The sample contains 40,000 or so distinct CDR3 sequences, 5.5% to 7.5% of which appear only once. CDR1 WNHNN and CDR2 SYGVQD come from the germline V gene (reference sequence). V was clipped by 5 bases and J by 4 bases, with 13 bases between them. This CDR3 is 14 amino acids long. Sequencing was carried out using whole blood. This chain uses TRBV10-1 with TRBJ2-3; no reliable D call. The sequence came from an adult who was a healthcare worker with PCR-confirmed SARS-CoV-2 infection or an uninfected control (not recorded which). CDR3 sequence reads: CASSLTSTADTQYF. The DNA for the CDR3 is TGCGCCAGCAGTTTGACCAGTACGGCAGATACGCAGTATTTT.